The rows below give T cell receptor beta chains drawn from one sample of a study of T cells in Graves' hyperthyroidism and ophthalmopathy. TCRdb used MiXCR to reprocess the multiplex PCR reads, holding one entry per CDR3 protein. The sample includes approximately 610,000 distinct CDR3 sequences, under 15% seen only once; the top ten take about 4%. The sample taken for sequencing was blood. These receptors all come from a middle-aged woman with Graves' ophthalmopathy. Each CDR3 is given with its conserved first and last residue. D genes are given only for firm matches. Some rows mark clone size as missing; the rest say once, few, many or name a class of expanded clone.

-	TRBJ2-7	TRBV7-2	many	TGTGCCAGCAGCCTTTGGGACGGTTACGAGCAGTACTTC	CASSLWDGYEQYF
-	TRBJ1-3	TRBV6-1	many	TGTGCCAGCAGTGAAGCCCGTTCCGGGAGAAACACCATATATTTT	CASSEARSGRNTIYF
TRBD1	TRBJ1-1	TRBV7-8	few	TGTGCCAGCAGCTTCAGGGGGTACACTGAAGCTTTCTTT	CASSFRGYTEAFF
TRBD2	TRBJ2-7	TRBV29-1	-	TGCAGCGTTGAAGAAGTAACTAGCGGGAGTTATTCCTACGAGCAGTACTTC	CSVEEVTSGSYSYEQYF
TRBD1	TRBJ2-5	TRBV28	many	TGTGCCATCCATCCATTCACAGGGGGGAAGCAAGAGACCCAGTACTTC	CAIHPFTGGKQETQYF
-	TRBJ2-1	TRBV29-1	many	TGCAGCGTTGAAGGGACAGATTACAATGAGCAGTTCTTC	CSVEGTDYNEQFF
TRBD2	TRBJ2-7	TRBV28	many	TGTGCCAGCAGTTTATTAACTAGCGGGAGTCTAAGGGAGCAGTACTTC	CASSLLTSGSLREQYF
-	TRBJ2-3	TRBV7-2	few	TGTGCCAGCAGCCGTAGCGGACAAGGCACAGATACGCAGTATTTT	CASSRSGQGTDTQYF
-	TRBJ2-7	TRBV28	many	TGTGCCAGCAGTTTACTGCCAGGGCGACCAAGCGTTAATAACGAGCAGTACTTC	CASSLLPGRPSVNNEQYF
-	TRBJ1-2	TRBV5-1	few	TGCGCCAGCAGCTTGGGAGTCACAGCAACGGTTAACTATGGCTACACCTTC	CASSLGVTATVNYGYTF
-	TRBJ1-6	TRBV6-5	many	TGTGCCAGCAGTTACGCACAGGGCGAAAATTCACCCCTCCACTTT	CASSYAQGENSPLHF
TRBD2	TRBJ2-2	TRBV11-2	many	TGTGCCAGCAGCTTAGTCTTCCCGGGACTAGCGGGATCCGGGGAGCTGTTTTTT	CASSLVFPGLAGSGELFF
TRBD2	TRBJ2-7	TRBV7-8	many	TGTGCCAGCAGCTTAGTGGGTAGCGGGAACTCCTACGAGCAGTACTTC	CASSLVGSGNSYEQYF
TRBD1	TRBJ1-2	TRBV29-1	-	TGCAGCGTTGCGATGTCAGGGGGCTATGGCTACACCTTC	CSVAMSGGYGYTF
TRBD1	TRBJ2-2	TRBV6-2/TRBV6-3	-	TGTGCCAGCCAGACAGGGGACACCGGGGAGCTGTTTTTT	CASQTGDTGELFF
-	TRBJ2-7	TRBV12-3/TRBV12-4	many	TGTGCCAGCAGCCTACCTAGCTCCTTCAGCGAGCAGTACTTC	CASSLPSSFSEQYF
-	TRBJ2-5	TRBV6-2/TRBV6-3	many	TGTGCCAGCAGTTACGGGCCGGAGCGGGAGACCCAGTACTTC	CASSYGPERETQYF
TRBD1	TRBJ1-5	TRBV24-1	many	TGTGCCACCAGTGATGCCGGGACAGGGGACAATCAGCCCCAGCATTTT	CATSDAGTGDNQPQHF
-	TRBJ1-1	TRBV6-5	many	TGTGCCAGCAGTTACTCGAGTTATCGGTTTAACACTGAAGCTTTCTTT	CASSYSSYRFNTEAFF
-	TRBJ2-7	TRBV5-1	-	TGCGCCAGCAGCAAAGGACGGCAGAGCTCCTACGAGCAGTACTTC	CASSKGRQSSYEQYF
-	TRBJ2-1	TRBV7-8	many	TGTGCCAGCAGCTTAGTAGGTCTTGAGCAGTTCTTC	CASSLVGLEQFF
TRBD2	TRBJ2-7	TRBV15	many	TGTGCCACCAGCAGAGATCGGGAGGGTAACTACGAGCAGTACTTC	CATSRDREGNYEQYF
TRBD1	TRBJ2-5	TRBV29-1	many	TGCAGCGCCGTCGGACAGGGAGAGACCCAGTACTTC	CSAVGQGETQYF
-	TRBJ2-2	TRBV24-1	many	TGTGCCACCAGTGATGGGTGGACCGGGGAGCTGTTTTTT	CATSDGWTGELFF
-	TRBJ2-4	TRBV6-2/TRBV6-3	many	TGTGCCAGCAGCCTTGGGACGGTAGCCAAAAACATTCAGTACTTC	CASSLGTVAKNIQYF
TRBD2	TRBJ2-5	TRBV28	many	TGTGCCAGCAGTTTTCTAGCGGGAAACCAAGAGACCCAGTACTTC	CASSFLAGNQETQYF
-	TRBJ2-7	TRBV19	many	TGTGCCAGTAGCTACCAAGGGCCTAACGAGCAGTACTTC	CASSYQGPNEQYF
-	TRBJ1-2	TRBV12-3/TRBV12-4	many	TGTGCCAGCAGTTTCGGAGAGAGAAGTGGCTACACCTTC	CASSFGERSGYTF
-	TRBJ1-1	TRBV7-2	few	TGTGCCAGCAGCCTGTTGACAGCCTTGAACACTGAAGCTTTCTTT	CASSLLTALNTEAFF
-	TRBJ2-7	TRBV14	many	TGTGCCAGCAGCCAAGTCGTAGGGCACTCCTACGAGCAGTACTTC	CASSQVVGHSYEQYF
-	TRBJ2-2	TRBV19	many	TGTGCCAGTAGTAGACGCCGGGAGAACACCGGGGAGCTGTTTTTT	CASSRRRENTGELFF
TRBD1	TRBJ2-5	TRBV6-1	-	TGTGCCAGCCGCCAACTTCTAACAGGGGATCAAGAGACCCAGTACTTC	CASRQLLTGDQETQYF
TRBD2	TRBJ2-2	TRBV28	many	TGTGCCAGCAGTTTGGGGGGGACGTGGACCGGGGAGCTGTTTTTT	CASSLGGTWTGELFF
-	TRBJ1-1	TRBV28	many	TGTGCCAGCAGTTTATGGGGGGACGGTAGAAACACTGAAGCTTTCTTT	CASSLWGDGRNTEAFF
-	TRBJ1-1	TRBV27	many	TGTGCCAGCAGTTTTGTAGGGAACACTGAAGCTTTCTTT	CASSFVGNTEAFF
TRBD1	TRBJ1-6	TRBV2	few	TGTGCCAGCAGTGAAGCGGGACAGATTATTTATAATTCACCCCTCCACTTT	CASSEAGQIIYNSPLHF
TRBD1	TRBJ1-5	TRBV12-3/TRBV12-4	many	TGTGCCAGCAGTTGGGGGACAGGGGTCCAGCCCCAGCATTTT	CASSWGTGVQPQHF
-	TRBJ1-5	TRBV19	-	TGTGCCAGCGGTAGACAGGGCAATCAGCCCCAGCATTTT	CASGRQGNQPQHF
-	TRBJ1-3	TRBV9	many	TGTGCCAGCAGCGTAGCGGTAACTGGAAACACCATATATTTT	CASSVAVTGNTIYF
TRBD2	TRBJ2-4	TRBV7-6	many	TGTGCCAGCAGCTTAACGGGAGGCAAAAACATTCAGTACTTC	CASSLTGGKNIQYF
-	TRBJ2-7	TRBV6-1	many	TGTGCCAGCGTGGACCCGAGGGGCGAGCAGTACTTC	CASVDPRGEQYF
-	TRBJ1-1	TRBV2	many	TGTGCCAGCAGTGGTCTCCCCCCAGAGCCGGACACTGAAGCTTTCTTT	CASSGLPPEPDTEAFF
TRBD2	TRBJ2-2	TRBV11-3	few	TGTGCCAGCAGCCAACCGGGACTAGCGGGAGGTATGGACACCGGGGAGCTGTTTTTT	CASSQPGLAGGMDTGELFF